The rows below give T cell receptor beta chains drawn from one sample of a study of metastatic and nonmetastatic thyroid tumors. TCRdb reanalyzed the PCR reads with MiXCR. The data hold approximately 38,000 clones, with 20% to 30% observed a single time. Material for sequencing was blood. These TCRs come from a female donor with papillary thyroid cancer or a benign thyroid nodule (not recorded which). Some clones in this sample may be carry-over from other donors' samples. Each CDR3 is given with its conserved first and last residue. D genes are given only for firm matches. Size is stated for part of the rows, as once, few or many counts, or as a class when the clone is expanded.

abundance,d_gene,j_gene,v_gene,len,CDR3nt,CDR3aa
many,NA,TRBJ1-5,TRBV6-1,14,TGTGCCAGCGGGAGCAGGGAAAAAAATCAGCCCCAGCATTTT,CASGSREKNQPQHF
many,TRBD2,TRBJ2-1,TRBV7-3,13,TGTGCCAGCAGCTTTGCGGGGGGGCCTGAGCAGTTCTTC,CASSFAGGPEQFF
many,TRBD1,TRBJ1-2,TRBV28,12,TGTGCCACGGGACAGGGGGACTATGGCTACACCTTC,CATGQGDYGYTF
NA,NA,TRBJ2-7,TRBV5-1,12,TGCGCCAGCAGCCTCCCCTCCTACGAGCAGTACTTC,CASSLPSYEQYF
NA,TRBD1,TRBJ2-7,TRBV19,16,TGTGCCAGTAGTATCCAGGCCGGGACAGGGATTTACGAGCAGTACTTC,CASSIQAGTGIYEQYF
many,TRBD2,TRBJ2-3,TRBV28,16,TGTGCCAGCAGTTTTAGGACTAGCGGGAGGGTAGTTACGCAGTATTTT,CASSFRTSGRVVTQYF
NA,NA,TRBJ2-5,TRBV5-5,15,TGTGCCAGCAGCGGGACTTTTGGTCCACAAGAGACCCAGTACTTC,CASSGTFGPQETQYF
NA,NA,TRBJ2-2,TRBV7-2,20,TGTGCCAGCAGCTTCCCTCCCGGAGGGGCGGGCGCCCACCTGATCGGGGATCTGTTTTTT,CASSFPPGGAGAHLIGDLFF
NA,NA,TRBJ1-1,TRBV29-1,11,TGCAGCGTTGATGGGGAATCTGAAGCTTTCTTT,CSVDGESEAFF
NA,NA,TRBJ2-1,TRBV30,15,TGTGCCTGGAGTACCGGCGGGGGCGGGGGCGGTGAGCAGTTCTTC,CAWSTGGGGGGEQFF
few,TRBD1,TRBJ2-2,TRBV6-1,15,TGTGCCAGCAATAATCACAGGGGGCGCCCCGGGGAGCTGTTTTTT,CASNNHRGRPGELFF
NA,NA,TRBJ1-6,TRBV9,16,TGTGCCAGCATCCCACAGGGCAGCTTTAATAATTCACCCCTCCACTTT,CASIPQGSFNNSPLHF
few,TRBD1,TRBJ1-2,TRBV7-9,12,TGTGCCAGCAGCTTAGGACAGGGTGTCTACACCTTC,CASSLGQGVYTF
many,TRBD1,TRBJ1-1,TRBV20-1,17,TGCAGTGCTAGAGACTTGCTCGGGACAGGATCGAACACTGAAGCTTTCTTT,CSARDLLGTGSNTEAFF
few,NA,TRBJ2-2,TRBV27,13,TGTGCCAGCCGACTCAGGGGTCCCGGGGAGCTGTTTTTT,CASRLRGPGELFF
NA,NA,TRBJ2-3,TRBV11-2,15,TGTGCCAGCAGCTTAGGCCCCCAAAGTCCTGCTACGCAGTATTTT,CASSLGPQSPATQYF
NA,NA,TRBJ2-3,TRBV11-3,12,TGTGCCAGCATCTTTGGGGGATGTACGCAGTATTTT,CASIFGGCTQYF
many,NA,TRBJ2-1,TRBV14,12,TGTGCCAGCAGCCAAGGCGGAGCGACGCAGTTCTTC,CASSQGGATQFF
few,TRBD1,TRBJ2-7,TRBV10-3,14,TGTGCCATCAGTGCGACGGGACAGGGGTACGAGCAGTACTTC,CAISATGQGYEQYF
many,NA,TRBJ2-7,TRBV4-3,15,TGCGCCAGCAGCCAACACCATGGGGCGGCCTACGAGCAGTACTTC,CASSQHHGAAYEQYF
NA,TRBD2,TRBJ2-1,TRBV5-1,14,TGCGCCAGCGGGGGACTAGCGGGAGTCAATGAGCAGTTCTTC,CASGGLAGVNEQFF
many,NA,TRBJ1-1,TRBV20-1,11,TGCAGTGGGACCGAGAACACTGAAGCTTTCTTT,CSGTENTEAFF
NA,NA,TRBJ1-2,TRBV6-5,14,TGTGCCAGCAGTTACTCGGTCGGATTGGATGGCTACACCTTC,CASSYSVGLDGYTF
NA,NA,TRBJ2-7,TRBV3-1,15,TGTGCCAGCAGCCAAGATGGGAGGAATACCTACGAGCAGTACTTC,CASSQDGRNTYEQYF
many,TRBD1,TRBJ2-7,TRBV3-1,14,TGTGCCAGCAGCAGGGACAGGGGCTCCTACGAGCAGTACTTC,CASSRDRGSYEQYF
NA,NA,TRBJ2-6,TRBV7-3,16,TGTGCCAGCAGCAACCCTCAGGAGATTGGGGCCAACGTCCTGACTTTC,CASSNPQEIGANVLTF